This record looks at one T cell receptor (beta chain) sequence and its context. What it binds is not known. The data were produced by immunoSEQ multiplex PCR, yet TCRdb's version contains in-frame clones alone and is incomplete. The sample has 15,000 or so clones; just under 70% are singletons. Germline V lookup: CDR1 SGHNT, CDR2 YYREEE (reference sequence). Losses at the gene ends were 4 bases for V and 6 bases for J; bases not matched to a gene: 8. This CDR3 has 15 residues. Lymphocytes (intraepithelial and lamina propria) were released by processing the graft tissue. This sample stems from a study of graft-versus-host responses after intestinal transplantation. About the study: Multivisceral, liver-intestinal, or isolated intestinal grafts went to recipients. Induction with anti-thymocyte globulin, then tacrolimus and steroids for around three years, was given to all recipients.

Study conclusions and caveats: Ileal or blood samples showed some GvH clones first, and such clones were also found in recipient marrow.

The chain uses TRBV5-4 and TRBJ2-3, with TRBD2 identical over 10 bases. The TCR was taken from a human patient who received an intestinal transplant, so some T cells may come from the graft donor. This sample comprised ileum tissue, obtained 717 days after intestinal transplantation. The DNA for the CDR3 is TGTGCCAGCAGCATTAAGCGGGGGGGCTGGGATACGCAGTATTTT. Residues: CASSIKRGGWDTQYF.